This TCR beta chain was profiled in a study of T cells after somatic rescue of genetic block. V gave up 8 bases and J gave up 1 base, with 11 bases separating them. The CDR3 contains 13 residues. Germline V gene lookup returns CDR1 SNHLY and CDR2 FYNNEI. TCRdb's copy holds only in-frame clones and misses some; the assay was immunoSEQ multiplex PCR. This table holds tens of thousands of clones, under 95% found once. This receptor was identified in a man younger than 45. This chain uses TRBV2 with TRBJ2-5; perhaps D is TRBD1 or TRBD2 (5 bases each). Input material: peripheral blood mononuclear cells (PBMCs). CDR3 region: CASRLGPQETQYF. DNA for the CDR3: TGTGCCAGCCGCTTGGGACCCCAAGAGACCCAGTACTTC. Supplemented by reference TRBV2 and TRBJ2-5, the full variable domain reads EPEVTQTPSHQVTQMGQEVILRCVPISNHLYFYWYRQILGQKVEFLVSFYNNEISEKSEIFDDQFSVERPDGSNFTLKIRSTKLEDSAMYFCASRLGPQETQYFGPGTRLLVL.